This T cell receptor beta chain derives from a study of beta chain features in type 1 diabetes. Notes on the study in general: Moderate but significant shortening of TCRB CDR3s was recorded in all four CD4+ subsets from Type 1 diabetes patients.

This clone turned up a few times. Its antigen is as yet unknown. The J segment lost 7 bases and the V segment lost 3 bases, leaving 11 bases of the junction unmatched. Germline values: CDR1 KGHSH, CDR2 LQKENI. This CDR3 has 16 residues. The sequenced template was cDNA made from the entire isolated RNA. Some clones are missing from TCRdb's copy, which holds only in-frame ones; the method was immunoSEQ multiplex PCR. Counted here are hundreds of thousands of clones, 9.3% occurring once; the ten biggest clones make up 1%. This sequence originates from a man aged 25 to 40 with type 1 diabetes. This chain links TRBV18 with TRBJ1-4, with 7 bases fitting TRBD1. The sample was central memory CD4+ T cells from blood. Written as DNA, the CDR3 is TGTGCCAGCTCACCGCCCAACAGGGGAGTTCGTGAAAAACTGTTTTTT. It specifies CASSPPNRGVREKLFF.